Listed below are T cell receptor beta chains from one sample, sequenced in a study of technical replicates of blood from a few donors. Some clones are missing from TCRdb's copy, which holds only in-frame ones; the method was immunoSEQ multiplex PCR. The sample yields 80,000 or so clones, approximately 94% seen once. Specimen: T cells isolated from PBMCs. Receptors were obtained from a human donor in good health. Each CDR3 is given with its conserved first and last residue. D genes are given only for firm matches. Size values are once, few and many counts, or a class for expanded clones, and some rows have none.

v_call,j_call,cdr3_length,clone_size,d_call,cdr3_nt,cdr3_aa
TRBV11-1,TRBJ2-5,13,-,-,TGTGCCAGCAGCTTAACGGGGTACGAGACCCAGTACTTC,CASSLTGYETQYF
TRBV14,TRBJ1-1,15,few,TRBD1,TGTGCCAGCAGCCAACTTGGTACGGGGACAGTTGTGGCTTTCTTT,CASSQLGTGTVVAFF
TRBV11-3,TRBJ2-2,15,-,-,TGTGCCAGCAGCGCCAACTCCCCTAGCACCGGGGAGCTGTTTTTT,CASSANSPSTGELFF
TRBV2,TRBJ1-4,15,-,-,TGTGCCAGCATCGGAAACGGGGTAGCAGGCGAAAAACTGTTTTTT,CASIGNGVAGEKLFF
TRBV4-1,TRBJ2-7,15,-,TRBD1,TGCGCCAGCAGCCAAGTCCGGACAGGCTCCTACGAGCAGTACTTC,CASSQVRTGSYEQYF
TRBV30,TRBJ1-1,14,few,-,TGTGCCTGGAGTGTCATCAGTAAGTACACTGAAGCTTTCTTT,CAWSVISKYTEAFF
TRBV7-6,TRBJ1-4,17,-,TRBD1,TGTGCCAGCAGCTGGAAGACAGGGGCCGTAACTAATGAAAAACTGTTTTTT,CASSWKTGAVTNEKLFF
TRBV14,TRBJ2-3,14,-,-,TGTGCCAGCAGCCTCAAGCACCCTGTAAATACGCAGTATTTT,CASSLKHPVNTQYF
TRBV7-2,TRBJ2-5,15,-,TRBD1,TGTGCCAGCAGCTACAGGGGTAAATTTCAAGAGACCCAGTACTTC,CASSYRGKFQETQYF
TRBV28,TRBJ2-7,13,-,TRBD1,TGTGCCACTTCTCGGGACAGCAACTACGAGCAGTACTTC,CATSRDSNYEQYF
TRBV4-2,TRBJ2-7,16,-,-,TGTGCCAGCAGCCGCTCACTTCACGGGAGCTCCTACGAGCAGTACTTC,CASSRSLHGSSYEQYF
TRBV28,TRBJ2-3,13,-,-,TGTGCCAGCAGCGAGGTTAGCACAGATACGCAGTATTTT,CASSEVSTDTQYF
TRBV9,TRBJ2-1,17,-,TRBD2,TGTGCCAGCAGCGTAGCTCGTGGCGGGAGGGCCTACAATGAGCAGTTCTTC,CASSVARGGRAYNEQFF
TRBV6-5,TRBJ1-1,15,-,-,TGTGCCAGCAGTTACTCGATAGGAGGTTGGGGTGAAGCTTTCTTT,CASSYSIGGWGEAFF
TRBV10-3,TRBJ1-3,13,-,-,TGTGCCATCAGTGATTTGGGGGCAGACACCATATATTTT,CAISDLGADTIYF
TRBV7-8,TRBJ2-3,15,-,-,TGTGCCAGCAGCCAACTAACCGCGAGCACAGATACGCAGTATTTT,CASSQLTASTDTQYF
TRBV27,TRBJ2-1,16,-,-,TGTGCCAGCAGTCCCATATGGACAGCTACCTACAATGAGCAGTTCTTC,CASSPIWTATYNEQFF
TRBV9,TRBJ1-5,15,-,-,TGTGCCAGCAGCGTCTCAGCGGCGGTCAATCAGCCCCAGCATTTT,CASSVSAAVNQPQHF
TRBV6-1,TRBJ1-2,9,once,-,TGTGCCAGCAGTTCTAGCTACACCTTC,CASSSSYTF
TRBV4-1,TRBJ1-4,13,-,-,TGCGCCAGCAGCCTGACCAGGAGGGAAAAACTGTTTTTT,CASSLTRREKLFF
TRBV10-1,TRBJ1-1,15,-,TRBD1,TGCGCCAGCAGTGAAGGGACAGGGGAGGGCACTGAAGCTTTCTTT,CASSEGTGEGTEAFF
TRBV11-2,TRBJ2-7,14,-,TRBD2,TGTGCCAGCACCCCAGCGGGAGGTTCCCACGAGCAGTACTTC,CASTPAGGSHEQYF